Listed below are T cell receptor beta chains from one sample, sequenced in a study of OX40 agonist ivuxolimab in advanced cancers. Sequencing used immunoSEQ multiplex PCR; TCRdb keeps in-frame clones, though not all of them. The data hold some 70,000 clones, with roughly 90% observed a single time. The sequences come from CD4+ or CD8+ T cells sorted from blood, collected in a trial of the OX40 agonist ivuxolimab. The receptors were gathered from an adult with an advanced solid tumor such as melanoma, head and neck, liver or kidney cancer. Each CDR3 is given with its conserved first and last residue. D genes are given only for firm matches. The listing skips clone size in some rows; elsewhere it reads once, few, many or a size class.

CDR3aa: CASSLAASGNQPQHF
CDR3nt: TGTGCCAGCAGCTTAGCAGCCAGCGGCAATCAGCCCCAGCATTTT
abundance: .
j_gene: TRBJ1-5
d_gene: .
v_gene: TRBV7-2

CDR3aa: CTSREVGTPYSGANVLTF
CDR3nt: TGCACCAGCAGAGAAGTAGGGACACCCTACTCTGGGGCCAACGTCCTGACTTTC
abundance: .
j_gene: TRBJ2-6
d_gene: .
v_gene: TRBV1

CDR3aa: CASSLRRRQQGEQYF
CDR3nt: TGTGCCAGCAGCTTGAGAAGACGACAACAGGGCGAGCAGTACTTC
abundance: .
j_gene: TRBJ2-7
d_gene: .
v_gene: TRBV5-6

CDR3aa: CAIGKGGEGSPLHF
CDR3nt: TGTGCCATCGGCAAAGGGGGGGAGGGCTCACCCCTCCACTTT
abundance: few
j_gene: TRBJ1-6
d_gene: .
v_gene: TRBV10-3

CDR3aa: CASSELAGHEQYF
CDR3nt: TGTGCCAGCAGCGAACTAGCGGGCCACGAGCAGTACTTC
abundance: .
j_gene: TRBJ2-7
d_gene: TRBD2
v_gene: TRBV7-7

CDR3aa: CASSFVLPRRAVGETQYF
CDR3nt: TGTGCCAGCAGCTTCGTGCTGCCACGACGGGCGGTGGGAGAGACCCAGTACTTC
abundance: once
j_gene: TRBJ2-5
d_gene: .
v_gene: TRBV5-6

CDR3aa: CASSLTASRRNEQFF
CDR3nt: TGTGCCAGCAGTCTTACGGCTAGCCGTCGCAATGAGCAGTTCTTC
abundance: .
j_gene: TRBJ2-1
d_gene: .
v_gene: TRBV28

CDR3aa: CASSQVMRSYSNQPQHF
CDR3nt: TGCGCCAGCAGCCAAGTCATGAGATCCTATAGCAATCAGCCCCAGCATTTT
abundance: .
j_gene: TRBJ1-5
d_gene: .
v_gene: TRBV4-1

CDR3aa: CATSRGDYSSYEQYF
CDR3nt: TGTGCCACCAGCAGAGGGGACTATTCCTCCTACGAGCAGTACTTC
abundance: many
j_gene: TRBJ2-7
d_gene: TRBD2
v_gene: TRBV15

CDR3aa: CASSSPGQLTYEQYF
CDR3nt: TGTGCCAGCAGCTCCCCCGGACAGCTAACGTACGAGCAGTACTTC
abundance: .
j_gene: TRBJ2-7
d_gene: .
v_gene: TRBV28

CDR3aa: CASSPTTSGNTIYF
CDR3nt: TGTGCCAGCAGCCCCACAACCTCTGGAAACACCATATATTTT
abundance: .
j_gene: TRBJ1-3
d_gene: .
v_gene: TRBV7-2

CDR3aa: CASSQDPPSRRVAFF
CDR3nt: TGTGCCAGCAGCCAAGATCCCCCAAGTCGACGGGTAGCTTTCTTT
abundance: .
j_gene: TRBJ1-1
d_gene: .
v_gene: TRBV14

CDR3aa: CRASLGEETQYF
CDR3nt: TGCAGAGCAAGCCTGGGGGAAGAGACCCAGTACTTC
abundance: .
j_gene: TRBJ2-5
d_gene: .
v_gene: TRBV29-1

CDR3aa: CASSPQGVEAFF
CDR3nt: TGTGCCAGCAGCCCCCAGGGAGTTGAAGCTTTCTTT
abundance: .
j_gene: TRBJ1-1
d_gene: .
v_gene: TRBV7-2

CDR3aa: CASSVAGTGGRETQYF
CDR3nt: TGTGCCAGCAGCGTAGCCGGGACAGGGGGCCGTGAGACCCAGTACTTC
abundance: .
j_gene: TRBJ2-5
d_gene: TRBD1
v_gene: TRBV9

CDR3aa: CSANQLAGGSTDTQYF
CDR3nt: TGCAGCGCTAATCAACTAGCGGGAGGAAGCACAGATACGCAGTATTTT
abundance: .
j_gene: TRBJ2-3
d_gene: TRBD2
v_gene: TRBV29-1

CDR3aa: CASAKGQGVDTQYF
CDR3nt: TGTGCCAGCGCCAAGGGGCAGGGCGTAGATACGCAGTATTTT
abundance: .
j_gene: TRBJ2-3
d_gene: .
v_gene: TRBV6-6

CDR3aa: CASSYGMTGLYGYTF
CDR3nt: TGTGCCAGCAGTTACGGGATGACAGGCCTCTATGGCTACACCTTC
abundance: .
j_gene: TRBJ1-2
d_gene: .
v_gene: TRBV28

CDR3aa: CASSSRETYSNQPQHF
CDR3nt: TGTGCCAGCAGCTCCAGAGAGACCTATAGCAATCAGCCCCAGCATTTT
abundance: .
j_gene: TRBJ1-5
d_gene: .
v_gene: TRBV28

CDR3aa: CASYLPLVATGELFF
CDR3nt: TGTGCCAGCTACCTCCCCCTAGTGGCCACCGGGGAGCTGTTTTTT
abundance: .
j_gene: TRBJ2-2
d_gene: .
v_gene: TRBV7-9

CDR3aa: CAISPTSGGTYEQYF
CDR3nt: TGTGCCATCAGCCCCACTAGCGGGGGCACCTACGAGCAGTACTTC
abundance: .
j_gene: TRBJ2-7
d_gene: TRBD2
v_gene: TRBV10-3

CDR3aa: CAWRGRNTEAFF
CDR3nt: TGTGCCTGGAGAGGGAGGAACACTGAAGCTTTCTTT
abundance: few
j_gene: TRBJ1-1
d_gene: .
v_gene: TRBV30

CDR3aa: CASSPRGGWVGYTF
CDR3nt: TGTGCCAGTAGTCCCCGAGGAGGGTGGGTTGGCTACACCTTC
abundance: .
j_gene: TRBJ1-2
d_gene: .
v_gene: TRBV19

CDR3aa: CAAQPQLGYTF
CDR3nt: TGTGCCGCTCAACCACAGTTGGGCTACACCTTC
abundance: .
j_gene: TRBJ1-2
d_gene: .
v_gene: TRBV2

CDR3aa: CASSTGGQNYGYTF
CDR3nt: TGTGCCAGCAGCACCGGGGGACAAAACTATGGCTACACCTTC
abundance: .
j_gene: TRBJ1-2
d_gene: .
v_gene: TRBV5-4

CDR3aa: CASSPRPSGSYNEQFF
CDR3nt: TGCGCCAGCAGCCCCAGACCGTCGGGCTCCTACAATGAGCAGTTCTTC
abundance: .
j_gene: TRBJ2-1
d_gene: .
v_gene: TRBV5-1

CDR3aa: CASSQYSGRPYNEQFF
CDR3nt: TGTGCCAGCAGCCAATACAGCGGGAGGCCCTACAATGAGCAGTTCTTC
abundance: .
j_gene: TRBJ2-1
d_gene: TRBD2
v_gene: TRBV14

CDR3aa: CASSERGPGQGALAKNIQYF
CDR3nt: TGTGCCAGCAGTGAGAGGGGGCCGGGGCAGGGTGCGTTAGCCAAAAACATTCAGTACTTC
abundance: .
j_gene: TRBJ2-4
d_gene: TRBD1
v_gene: TRBV6-1

CDR3aa: CATSRERVAGNTIYF
CDR3nt: TGTGCCACCAGCAGAGAGAGAGTAGCTGGAAACACCATATATTTT
abundance: .
j_gene: TRBJ1-3
d_gene: .
v_gene: TRBV15

CDR3aa: CAWLTGGSSGYGYTF
CDR3nt: TGTGCCTGGTTGACAGGGGGCAGTTCGGGATATGGCTACACCTTC
abundance: .
j_gene: TRBJ1-2
d_gene: TRBD1
v_gene: TRBV30

CDR3aa: CASRESFYNEQFF
CDR3nt: TGTGCCAGCAGAGAGTCATTTTACAATGAGCAGTTCTTC
abundance: .
j_gene: TRBJ2-1
d_gene: .
v_gene: TRBV19

CDR3aa: CASSPAESRSSSEQYF
CDR3nt: TGCGCCAGCAGCCCTGCGGAGTCCAGGTCGTCAAGCGAGCAGTACTTC
abundance: .
j_gene: TRBJ2-7
d_gene: .
v_gene: TRBV5-1

CDR3aa: CASSLVGGDTEAFF
CDR3nt: TGTGCCAGCAGCTTAGTAGGAGGGGACACTGAAGCTTTCTTT
abundance: once
j_gene: TRBJ1-1
d_gene: .
v_gene: TRBV7-9

CDR3aa: CASSEARVGNQPQHF
CDR3nt: TGTGCCAGCAGTGAAGCCCGGGTGGGCAATCAGCCCCAGCATTTT
abundance: .
j_gene: TRBJ1-5
d_gene: .
v_gene: TRBV2

CDR3aa: CASSLPLTNTIYF
CDR3nt: TGTGCCAGCAGCCTGCCCTTAACCAACACCATATATTTT
abundance: .
j_gene: TRBJ1-3
d_gene: .
v_gene: TRBV14

CDR3aa: CASSLASGSYEQYF
CDR3nt: TGTGCCAGCAGCTTAGCGTCTGGCAGCTACGAGCAGTACTTC
abundance: few
j_gene: TRBJ2-7
d_gene: .
v_gene: TRBV7-6

CDR3aa: CASSLAGDRGTLELFF
CDR3nt: TGCGCCAGCAGCTTGGCCGGGGACAGGGGAACTTTAGAACTGTTTTTT
abundance: .
j_gene: TRBJ1-4
d_gene: TRBD1
v_gene: TRBV5-1

CDR3aa: CASSSRSNQPQHF
CDR3nt: TGTGCCAGCAGCTCCCGCAGCAATCAGCCCCAGCATTTT
abundance: few
j_gene: TRBJ1-5
d_gene: .
v_gene: TRBV6-6

CDR3aa: CASSQDRERLAKNIQYF
CDR3nt: TGCGCCAGCAGCCAAGATCGGGAGCGGCTAGCCAAAAACATTCAGTACTTC
abundance: .
j_gene: TRBJ2-4
d_gene: .
v_gene: TRBV4-1

CDR3aa: CASERVNTGELFF
CDR3nt: TGTGCCAGCGAGCGGGTGAACACCGGGGAGCTGTTTTTT
abundance: .
j_gene: TRBJ2-2
d_gene: .
v_gene: TRBV9

CDR3aa: CASSQKGVENIQYF
CDR3nt: TGCGCCAGCAGCCAAAAGGGGGTCGAGAACATTCAGTACTTC
abundance: .
j_gene: TRBJ2-4
d_gene: .
v_gene: TRBV23-1

CDR3aa: CASSLSVYRGPYEQYF
CDR3nt: TGTGCCAGCAGTTTATCGGTCTACAGGGGACCCTACGAGCAGTACTTC
abundance: .
j_gene: TRBJ2-7
d_gene: TRBD1
v_gene: TRBV27

CDR3aa: CASRVRMLGGDQPQHF
CDR3nt: TGTGCCAGCAGGGTCAGAATGTTGGGCGGCGATCAGCCCCAGCATTTT
abundance: few
j_gene: TRBJ1-5
d_gene: .
v_gene: TRBV28

CDR3aa: CASSPREGSYNEQFF
CDR3nt: TGTGCCAGCTCACCGCGGGAGGGCTCCTACAATGAGCAGTTCTTC
abundance: .
j_gene: TRBJ2-1
d_gene: TRBD2
v_gene: TRBV18

CDR3aa: CASSFTNSPLHF
CDR3nt: TGTGCCAGCAGCTTTACTAATTCACCCCTCCACTTT
abundance: .
j_gene: TRBJ1-6
d_gene: .
v_gene: TRBV5-4

CDR3aa: CASSLETGANTEAFF
CDR3nt: TGTGCCAGCAGCTTAGAAACAGGGGCGAACACTGAAGCTTTCTTT
abundance: .
j_gene: TRBJ1-1
d_gene: TRBD1
v_gene: TRBV7-9

CDR3aa: CASSMGQETAHEQFF
CDR3nt: TGTGCCAGCAGCATGGGACAGGAGACGGCGCATGAGCAGTTCTTC
abundance: .
j_gene: TRBJ2-1
d_gene: TRBD1
v_gene: TRBV7-3

CDR3aa: CASRPLNKLLNTEAFF
CDR3nt: TGTGCCAGTAGGCCCCTTAACAAATTATTGAACACTGAAGCTTTCTTT
abundance: few
j_gene: TRBJ1-1
d_gene: .
v_gene: TRBV19

CDR3aa: CASSLNLGQTSYEQYF
CDR3nt: TGTGCCAGCAGTTTAAACTTAGGGCAGACCTCCTACGAGCAGTACTTC
abundance: .
j_gene: TRBJ2-7
d_gene: .
v_gene: TRBV28

CDR3aa: CASSVGPGQLYEQYF
CDR3nt: TGTGCCAGCAGCGTAGGTCCCGGACAGCTCTACGAGCAGTACTTC
abundance: .
j_gene: TRBJ2-7
d_gene: .
v_gene: TRBV9

CDR3aa: CASSEVQGNHEQYF
CDR3nt: TGTGCCAGCAGTGAAGTACAGGGTAACCACGAGCAGTACTTC
abundance: .
j_gene: TRBJ2-7
d_gene: .
v_gene: TRBV6-1

CDR3aa: CASSFTDTQYF
CDR3nt: TGTGCCAGCAGCTTTACTGATACGCAGTATTTT
abundance: .
j_gene: TRBJ2-3
d_gene: .
v_gene: TRBV5-5

CDR3aa: CASSLTSRDTYGYTF
CDR3nt: TGTGCCAGCAGCCTAACCTCCCGGGACACCTATGGCTACACCTTC
abundance: .
j_gene: TRBJ1-2
d_gene: .
v_gene: TRBV13

CDR3aa: CASSSTLRGSYNEQFF
CDR3nt: TGTGCCAGCAGTTCGACCCTCAGGGGGAGCTACAATGAGCAGTTCTTC
abundance: .
j_gene: TRBJ2-1
d_gene: TRBD1
v_gene: TRBV6-5

CDR3aa: CASSQTPSLRSQETQYF
CDR3nt: TGTGCCAGCAGCCAAACCCCCTCCCTGAGATCGCAAGAGACCCAGTACTTC
abundance: few
j_gene: TRBJ2-5
d_gene: .
v_gene: TRBV14

CDR3aa: CASSLGQGPTDTQYF
CDR3nt: TGTGCCAGCAGCTTAGGGCAGGGCCCCACAGATACGCAGTATTTT
abundance: .
j_gene: TRBJ2-3
d_gene: .
v_gene: TRBV7-2

CDR3aa: CASSSPGQGLPQHF
CDR3nt: TGTGCCAGCAGCTCACCGGGACAGGGGTTGCCCCAGCATTTT
abundance: .
j_gene: TRBJ1-5
d_gene: TRBD1
v_gene: TRBV7-2

CDR3aa: CASSPRTRRETQYF
CDR3nt: TGTGCCAGCAGTCCAAGGACCCGACGAGAGACCCAGTACTTC
abundance: .
j_gene: TRBJ2-5
d_gene: .
v_gene: TRBV27

CDR3aa: CASSALEGRWNEQFF
CDR3nt: TGTGCCAGCAGTGCCCTAGAGGGGCGTTGGAATGAGCAGTTCTTC
abundance: once
j_gene: TRBJ2-1
d_gene: .
v_gene: TRBV2

CDR3aa: CASSQGQSQKADTQYF
CDR3nt: TGTGCCAGCAGCCAGGGGCAGTCCCAGAAAGCAGATACGCAGTATTTT
abundance: .
j_gene: TRBJ2-3
d_gene: .
v_gene: TRBV11-2